Each of the 21 T cell receptor beta chains below was sequenced from the same sample in a study of chemoradiotherapy in HPV16-positive cancers. Sequenced by immunoSEQ multiplex PCR; TCRdb stores in-frame clones only, minus some. The table shows about 21,000 clones, with about 86% occurring only once. Source: blood, taken from a patient who underwent chemoradiotherapy. Receptor source: a human donor with HPV-associated anogenital cancer.

This chain links TRBV27 with TRBJ1-2, with 7 bases aligning to TRBD1. The CDR3 length is 15 residues. Germline assignment: CDR1 MNHEY and CDR2 SMNVEV (reference sequence). Trimming cost V 6 bases and J 0 bases; bases outside gene matches: 7. DNA for the CDR3: TGTGCCAGCAGGCCAGGGACAGCTCCTAACTATGGCTACACCTTC. Protein product: CASRPGTAPNYGYTF.

This clone appeared a few times. The chain has TRBV2 and TRBJ2-1; maybe TRBD1 (5 bases). The length of the CDR3 is 14 residues. In germline, CDR1 is SNHLY, CDR2 FYNNEI. Trimming pared 7 bases from V and 4 bases from J, leaving 14 bases between. CDR3 in amino acids: CASKRGPPYNEQFF. CDR3 sequence (DNA): TGTGCCAGCAAAAGGGGCCCCCCATACAATGAGCAGTTCTTC.

The chain links TRBV7-2 to TRBJ2-1; 10 bases match TRBD1. The ends lost 5 bases at V and 4 bases at J; junction bases unmatched: 8. Germline CDR1 SGHTA, CDR2 FQGNSA. The CDR3 totals 16 residues. The CDR3 region has the DNA TGTGCCAGCAGCCGCGACCGGGACAGGGGATACAATGAGCAGTTCTTC. This encodes CASSRDRDRGYNEQFF.

V gene TRBV4-1 combines with J gene TRBJ2-4; possible D gene TRBD1, 6 bases. Germline V gene lookup returns CDR1 MGHRA and CDR2 YSYEKL. This CDR3 region has 16 residues. V gave up 4 bases and J gave up 5 bases, with 18 bases separating them. The CDR3 loop is CASSPRGAEGENIQYF. The CDR3, as DNA: TGCGCCAGCAGCCCTCGTGGGGCCGAGGGGGAAAACATTCAGTACTTC.

The rearrangement joins TRBV2 to TRBJ1-1; D call uncertain. Trimming left V 6 bases short and J 0 bases short, with 8 bases between. Germline loops: CDR1 SNHLY, CDR2 FYNNEI. The CDR3 extends over 13 amino acids. The CDR3: CASSLPLNTEAFF. For the CDR3, the DNA is TGTGCCAGCAGCCTACCATTGAACACTGAAGCTTTCTTT.

Points on this clone: Other DNA sequences in this specimen translate into the identical CDR3. The chain recombines TRBV7-2 with TRBJ2-3; D remains unclear. V was cut by 5 bases and J by 5 bases, with 5 bases left in between. The germline V gene encodes CDR1 SGHTA and CDR2 FQGNSA. CDR3 length equals 11 residues. The CDR3 loop is CASSPIDTQYF. As DNA, the CDR3 is TGTGCCAGCAGCCCGATAGATACGCAGTATTTT.

This chain uses TRBV30 with TRBJ2-1; 7 nucleotides align to TRBD1. Germline lookup yields CDR1 GTSNPN and CDR2 SVGIG (reference sequence). The length of the CDR3 is 15 residues. The V and J ends lost 2 bases and 0 bases, in that order; junction bases with no gene match: 4. CDR3 residues: CAWSPGQSSYNEQFF. The CDR3 coding sequence is TGTGCCTGGAGTCCGGGACAGAGCTCCTACAATGAGCAGTTCTTC.

In this sample, this clone turned up once. The rearrangement links TRBV9 to TRBJ2-7; D gene uncertain. V lost 1 base and J lost 2, with 13 bases in between. The CDR3 has 15 residues. CDR1 SGDLS and CDR2 YYNGEE come from the germline V gene. The DNA for the CDR3 is TGTGCCAGCAGCGTAAGTGCCGACCTCCCCTACGAGCAGTACTTC. This codes for CASSVSADLPYEQYF.

This clone has just a few counts. The chain combines TRBV2 with TRBJ2-3; 12 bases are shared with TRBD2. CDR1 and CDR2 from the germline V gene are SNHLY and FYNNEI. The trim removed 3 bases at V and 6 bases at J, leaving 13 bases unmatched. CDR3 size: 18 residues. In DNA, the CDR3 is TGTGCCAGCAGTGACCCGACTAGCGGGAGCGTCATGGTCGATACGCAGTATTTT. Its protein product is CASSDPTSGSVMVDTQYF.

This clone appeared once. The V gene is TRBV4-3, the J gene TRBJ2-1; perhaps TRBD2 as D (6 bases). Per germline, CDR1 LGHNA and CDR2 YSLEER. The CDR3 consists of 17 residues. Trimming removed 2 bases at V and 5 bases at J, with 19 bases between. CDR3 bases: TGCGCCAGCAGCCAACCCGTAGGCACTAGCAGACACAATGAGCAGTTCTTC. Translation: CASSQPVGTSRHNEQFF.

The V call is TRBV14, the J call TRBJ1-2; D unclear. The germline CDR1 and CDR2 sequences are SGHDN and FVKESK. With 4 bases removed from V and 7 bases from J, the gap between germline ends came to 10 bases. CDR3 length: 12 amino acids. CDR3 sequence: CASSPSGFGYTF. CDR3 coding DNA: TGTGCCAGCAGCCCTTCGGGTTTTGGCTACACCTTC. The whole variable domain, remainder taken from reference TRBV14 and TRBJ1-2, is EAGVTQFPSHSVIEKGQTVTLRCDPISGHDNLYWYRRVMGKEIKFLLHFVKESKQDESGMPNNRFLAERTGGTYSTLKVQPAELEDSGVYFCASSPSGFGYTFGSGTRLTVV.

The V and J genes are TRBV6-5 and TRBJ2-7, with 9 positions matching TRBD1. CDR1 is MNHEY, CDR2 SVGAGI, per germline. With V trimmed by 6 bases and J by 4 bases, 7 bases remained unmatched. The CDR3 is 14 residues long. The CDR3 nucleotides are TGTGCCAGCAGCATAACAGGGGGCCAATACGAGCAGTACTTC. This codes for CASSITGGQYEQYF.

This rearrangement joins TRBV5-1 to TRBJ2-5; D possibly matches TRBD1 or TRBD2 (5 bases each). The germline V gene encodes CDR1 SGHRS and CDR2 YFSETQ. The CDR3 runs to 14 residues. V lost 4 bases to trimming and J lost 2 bases, with 12 bases between them. The CDR3 nucleotides read TGCGCCAGCAGCAACCGGGGCTCTCAAGAGACCCAGTACTTC. This translates into CASSNRGSQETQYF. The variable domain in full, completed from reference TRBV5-1 and TRBJ2-5, reads KAGVTQTPRYLIKTRGQQVTLSCSPISGHRSVSWYQQTPGQGLQFLFEYFSETQRNKGNFPGRFSGRQFSNSRSEMNVSTLELGDSALYLCASSNRGSQETQYFGPGTRLLVL.

The chain employs TRBV30 and TRBJ2-5, with 7 positions matching TRBD2. Per germline, CDR1 GTSNPN and CDR2 SVGIG (reference sequence). The CDR3 is 15 amino acids. V was pared by 0 bases and J by 2 bases, with 6 bases of the junction left unmatched. The CDR3 DNA reads as TGTGCCTGGAGTGTAGAACTAGCGTCACAAGAGACCCAGTACTTC. This encodes CAWSVELASQETQYF.

The CDR3 protein is CASSYTGATNEKLFF. The CDR3 nucleotides read TGTGCCAGCAGTTATACGGGGGCAACTAATGAAAAACTGTTTTTT. The J gene is TRBJ1-4, the V gene TRBV6-6; possible D gene TRBD1, 5 bases. Germline CDR1 MNHNY, CDR2 SVGAGI (reference sequence). The CDR3 totals 15 residues. V lost 3 bases, J lost 0 bases, and 8 bases lay in between.

This clone was detected only a few times. The V call is TRBV25-1, the J call TRBJ2-7, with D hard to call. This CDR3 is built from 11 residues. CDR1 and CDR2 from the germline V gene are MGHDK and SYGVNS. The V gene lost 4 bases and the J gene lost 1 base, with 2 bases spanning the gap. The CDR3 nucleotides read TGTGCCAGCAGTGGGTCCTACGAGCAGTACTTC. Translation gives CASSGSYEQYF.

The V and J genes are TRBV7-9 and TRBJ2-2; 7 nucleotides line up with TRBD1. The CDR3 has 15 amino acids. Germline V gene data show CDR1 as SEHNR and CDR2 as FQNEAQ (reference sequence). The J segment lost 7 bases and the V segment lost 4 bases, leaving 9 bases of the junction unmatched. CDR3 in DNA: TGTGCCAGCAGCTCCGGGACAGTCCTGATCGGGGAGCTGTTTTTT. Residues: CASSSGTVLIGELFF.

The rearrangement uses TRBV7-9 and TRBJ1-4, with 9 bases matching TRBD1. Germline V gene data show CDR1 as SEHNR and CDR2 as FQNEAQ (reference sequence). Trimming took 5 bases from V and 5 from J; bases not matched to a gene: 6. The CDR3 sequence is 15 residues long. DNA for the CDR3: TGTGCCAGCAGCCCGACAGGGGGAGGGAATGAAAAACTGTTTTTT. This codes for CASSPTGGGNEKLFF. The entire variable domain, with the rest obtained from reference TRBV7-9 and TRBJ1-4, is as follows: DTGVSQNPRHKITKRGQNVTFRCDPISEHNRLYWYRQTLGQGPEFLTYFQNEAQLEKSRLLSDRFSAERPKGSFSTLEIQRTEQGDSAMYLCASSPTGGGNEKLFFGSGTQLSVL.

The rearrangement uses TRBV18 and TRBJ2-3; 7 bases fit TRBD2. CDR1 and CDR2 from the germline V gene are KGHSH and LQKENI. J lost 0 bases, V lost 5 bases, and 11 bases had no gene match. CDR3 length equals 17 residues. The CDR3 protein is CASSGARSGISTDTQYF. The CDR3 bases are TGTGCCAGCTCAGGGGCACGGAGCGGGATAAGCACAGATACGCAGTATTTT.

This sequence joins TRBV19 and TRBJ2-1; TRBD1 agrees at 8 bases. CDR3 length equals 15 residues. J was trimmed by 3 bases and V by 8 bases; bases with no gene match: 9. Per the germline V gene, CDR1 is LNHDA and CDR2 is SQIVND (reference sequence). The CDR3 here is CASVGTGAYYNEQFF. The DNA for the CDR3 is TGTGCCAGTGTAGGGACAGGAGCTTACTACAATGAGCAGTTCTTC. Variable domain in full (rest from reference TRBV19 and TRBJ2-1): DGGITQSPKYLFRKEGQNVTLSCEQNLNHDAMYWYRQDPGQGLRLIYYSQIVNDFQKGDIAEGYSVSREKKESFPLTVTSAQKNPTAFYLCASVGTGAYYNEQFFGPGTRLTVL.

This chain joins TRBV19 and TRBJ2-1; D is unresolved. Trimming pared 3 bases from V and 7 bases from J, leaving 19 bases between. Germline lookup yields CDR1 LNHDA and CDR2 SQIVND (reference sequence). The CDR3 spans 16 residues. The CDR3 spells CASSISQGRGPNEQFF. The CDR3 DNA is TGTGCCAGTAGTATCAGTCAAGGCCGCGGCCCGAATGAGCAGTTCTTC. Full variable domain (rest looked up from reference TRBV19 and TRBJ2-1): DGGITQSPKYLFRKEGQNVTLSCEQNLNHDAMYWYRQDPGQGLRLIYYSQIVNDFQKGDIAEGYSVSREKKESFPLTVTSAQKNPTAFYLCASSISQGRGPNEQFFGPGTRLTVL.